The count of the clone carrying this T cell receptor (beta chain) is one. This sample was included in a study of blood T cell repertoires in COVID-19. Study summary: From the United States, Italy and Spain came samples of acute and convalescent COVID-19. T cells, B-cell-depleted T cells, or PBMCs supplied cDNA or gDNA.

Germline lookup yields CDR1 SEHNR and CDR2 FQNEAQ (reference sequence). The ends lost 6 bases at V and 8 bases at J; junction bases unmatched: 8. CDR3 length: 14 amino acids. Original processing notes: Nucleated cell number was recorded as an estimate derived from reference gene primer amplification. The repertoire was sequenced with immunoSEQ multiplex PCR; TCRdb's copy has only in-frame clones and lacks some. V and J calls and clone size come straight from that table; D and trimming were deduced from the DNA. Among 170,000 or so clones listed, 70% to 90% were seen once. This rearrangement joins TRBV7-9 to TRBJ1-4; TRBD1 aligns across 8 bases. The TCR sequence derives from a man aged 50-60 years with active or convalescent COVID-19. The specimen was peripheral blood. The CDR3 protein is CASRASGTGEKLFF. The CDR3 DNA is TGTGCCAGCAGGGCGTCCGGGACAGGCGAAAAACTGTTTTTT.